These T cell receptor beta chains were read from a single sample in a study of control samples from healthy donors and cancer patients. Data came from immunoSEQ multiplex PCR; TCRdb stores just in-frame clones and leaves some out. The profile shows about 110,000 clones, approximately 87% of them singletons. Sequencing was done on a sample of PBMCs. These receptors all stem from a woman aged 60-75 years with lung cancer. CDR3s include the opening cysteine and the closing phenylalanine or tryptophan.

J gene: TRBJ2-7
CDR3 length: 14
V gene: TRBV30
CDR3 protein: CAWENRESAYEQYF

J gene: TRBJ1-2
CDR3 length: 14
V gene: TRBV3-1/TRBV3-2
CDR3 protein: CASSPNRQGNGYTF

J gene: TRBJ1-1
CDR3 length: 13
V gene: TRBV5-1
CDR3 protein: CASSRQGDTEAFF

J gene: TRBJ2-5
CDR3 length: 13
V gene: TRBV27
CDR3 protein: CASSKRERETQYF

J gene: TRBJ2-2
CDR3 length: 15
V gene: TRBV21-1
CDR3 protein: CASSLGDPNTGELFF

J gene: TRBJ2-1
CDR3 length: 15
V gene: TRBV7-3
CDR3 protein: CASSLTGVGQTEQFF

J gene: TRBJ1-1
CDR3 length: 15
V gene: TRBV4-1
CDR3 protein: CASSQLTGGETEAFF

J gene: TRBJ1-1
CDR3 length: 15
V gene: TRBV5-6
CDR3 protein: CASSLSGTGNTEAFF

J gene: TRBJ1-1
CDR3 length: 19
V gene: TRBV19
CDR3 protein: CASSVPLTGTGGSDTEAFF

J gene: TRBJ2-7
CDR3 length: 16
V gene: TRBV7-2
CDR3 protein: CASSLGVAGGTYEQYF

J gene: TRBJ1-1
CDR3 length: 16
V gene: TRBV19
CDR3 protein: CASSPLDLSGNTEAFF

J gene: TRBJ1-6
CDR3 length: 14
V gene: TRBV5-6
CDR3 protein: CASSTDRGDSPLHF

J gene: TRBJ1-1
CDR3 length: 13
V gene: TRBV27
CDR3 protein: CASSLMRNTEAFF

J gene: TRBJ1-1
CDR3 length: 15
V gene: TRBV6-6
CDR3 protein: CASSYQGEGDTEAFF

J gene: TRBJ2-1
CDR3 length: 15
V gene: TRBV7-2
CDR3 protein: CASSLILGVGNEQFF

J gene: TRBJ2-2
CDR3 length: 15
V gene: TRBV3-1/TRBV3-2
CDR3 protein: CASSHWTGNTGELFF

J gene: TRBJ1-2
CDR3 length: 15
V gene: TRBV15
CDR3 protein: CATSRLKGGGYGYTF

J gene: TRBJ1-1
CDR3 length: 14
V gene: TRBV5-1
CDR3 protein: CASSAGQGGTEAFF

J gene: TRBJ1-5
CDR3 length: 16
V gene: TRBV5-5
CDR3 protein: CASSLGTAHSNQPQHF

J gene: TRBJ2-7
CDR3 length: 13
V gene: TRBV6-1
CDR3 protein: CASSLPPGDEQYF

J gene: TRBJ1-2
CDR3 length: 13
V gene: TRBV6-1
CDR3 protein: CASSEHTGDGYTF

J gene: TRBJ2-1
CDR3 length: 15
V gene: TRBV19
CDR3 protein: CASTRGAGSYNEQFF

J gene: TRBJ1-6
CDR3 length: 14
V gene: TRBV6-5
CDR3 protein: CASKGRGDNSPLHF

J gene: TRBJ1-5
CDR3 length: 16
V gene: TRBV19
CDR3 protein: CASTRDTGISNQPQHF

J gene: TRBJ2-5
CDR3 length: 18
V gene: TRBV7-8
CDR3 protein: CASSPRLAGGGYQETQYF

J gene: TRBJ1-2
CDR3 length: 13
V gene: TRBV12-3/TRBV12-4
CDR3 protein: CASSFAGSYGYTF

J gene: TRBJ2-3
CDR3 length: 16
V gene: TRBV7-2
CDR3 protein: CASSLGGGDTTDTQYF

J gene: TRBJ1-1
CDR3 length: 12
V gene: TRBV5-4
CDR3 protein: CASSPGDTEAFF

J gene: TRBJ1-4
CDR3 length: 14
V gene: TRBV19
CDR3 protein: CASALRSLNEKLFF

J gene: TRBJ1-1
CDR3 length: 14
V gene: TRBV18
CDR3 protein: CASIRGGGPTEAFF

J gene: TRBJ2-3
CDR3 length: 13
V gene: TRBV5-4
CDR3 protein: CASSQQGTDTQYF

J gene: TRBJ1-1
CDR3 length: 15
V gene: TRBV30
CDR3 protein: CAWSSTDRVNTEAFF

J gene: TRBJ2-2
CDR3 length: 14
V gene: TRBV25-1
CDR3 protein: CASRETARTGELFF

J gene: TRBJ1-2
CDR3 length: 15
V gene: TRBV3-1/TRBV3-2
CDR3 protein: CASSQVRGRGDGYTF

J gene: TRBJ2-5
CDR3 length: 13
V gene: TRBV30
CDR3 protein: CAWSLTSVGSQYF

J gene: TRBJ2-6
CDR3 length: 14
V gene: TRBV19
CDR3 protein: CASSMGNPGNVLTF

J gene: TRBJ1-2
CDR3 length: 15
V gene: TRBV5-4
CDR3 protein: CASSPGQSESYGYTF

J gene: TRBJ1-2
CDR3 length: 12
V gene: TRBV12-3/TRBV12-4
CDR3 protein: CASSPRGRGYTF

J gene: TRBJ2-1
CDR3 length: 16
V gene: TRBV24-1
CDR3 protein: CATSEVAGGPRREQFF

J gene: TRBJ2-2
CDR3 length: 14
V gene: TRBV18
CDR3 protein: CASSPWPNTGELFF

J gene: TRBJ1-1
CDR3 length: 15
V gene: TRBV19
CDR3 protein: CASSPRTGFYTEAFF

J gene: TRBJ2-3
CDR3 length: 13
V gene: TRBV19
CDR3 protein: CATSGQGSDTQYF

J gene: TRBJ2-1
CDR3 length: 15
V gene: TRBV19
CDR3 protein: CASSISAENYNEQFF

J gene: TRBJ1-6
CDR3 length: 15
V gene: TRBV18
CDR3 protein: CASSPTGNSDSPLHF

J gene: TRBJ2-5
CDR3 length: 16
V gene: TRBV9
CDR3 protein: CASSVAGGAVGETQYF

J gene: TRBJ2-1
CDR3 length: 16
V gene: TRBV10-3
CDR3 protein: CAISESPGGSYNEQFF

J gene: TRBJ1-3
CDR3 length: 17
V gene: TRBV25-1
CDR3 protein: CASSEYVGLSSGNTIYF

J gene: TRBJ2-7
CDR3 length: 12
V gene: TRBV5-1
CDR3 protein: CASSLGGYEQYF

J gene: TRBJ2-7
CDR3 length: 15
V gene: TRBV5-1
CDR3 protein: CASSLAAGISYEQYF

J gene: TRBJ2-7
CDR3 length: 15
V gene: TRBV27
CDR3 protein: CASSHGGIRAHEQYF

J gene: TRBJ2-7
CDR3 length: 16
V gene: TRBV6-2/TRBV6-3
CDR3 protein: CASSQRLAGGPYEQYF

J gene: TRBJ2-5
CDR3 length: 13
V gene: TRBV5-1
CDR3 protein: CASSTGQQETQYF

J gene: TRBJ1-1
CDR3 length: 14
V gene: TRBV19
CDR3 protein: CASSNPGQGTEAFF